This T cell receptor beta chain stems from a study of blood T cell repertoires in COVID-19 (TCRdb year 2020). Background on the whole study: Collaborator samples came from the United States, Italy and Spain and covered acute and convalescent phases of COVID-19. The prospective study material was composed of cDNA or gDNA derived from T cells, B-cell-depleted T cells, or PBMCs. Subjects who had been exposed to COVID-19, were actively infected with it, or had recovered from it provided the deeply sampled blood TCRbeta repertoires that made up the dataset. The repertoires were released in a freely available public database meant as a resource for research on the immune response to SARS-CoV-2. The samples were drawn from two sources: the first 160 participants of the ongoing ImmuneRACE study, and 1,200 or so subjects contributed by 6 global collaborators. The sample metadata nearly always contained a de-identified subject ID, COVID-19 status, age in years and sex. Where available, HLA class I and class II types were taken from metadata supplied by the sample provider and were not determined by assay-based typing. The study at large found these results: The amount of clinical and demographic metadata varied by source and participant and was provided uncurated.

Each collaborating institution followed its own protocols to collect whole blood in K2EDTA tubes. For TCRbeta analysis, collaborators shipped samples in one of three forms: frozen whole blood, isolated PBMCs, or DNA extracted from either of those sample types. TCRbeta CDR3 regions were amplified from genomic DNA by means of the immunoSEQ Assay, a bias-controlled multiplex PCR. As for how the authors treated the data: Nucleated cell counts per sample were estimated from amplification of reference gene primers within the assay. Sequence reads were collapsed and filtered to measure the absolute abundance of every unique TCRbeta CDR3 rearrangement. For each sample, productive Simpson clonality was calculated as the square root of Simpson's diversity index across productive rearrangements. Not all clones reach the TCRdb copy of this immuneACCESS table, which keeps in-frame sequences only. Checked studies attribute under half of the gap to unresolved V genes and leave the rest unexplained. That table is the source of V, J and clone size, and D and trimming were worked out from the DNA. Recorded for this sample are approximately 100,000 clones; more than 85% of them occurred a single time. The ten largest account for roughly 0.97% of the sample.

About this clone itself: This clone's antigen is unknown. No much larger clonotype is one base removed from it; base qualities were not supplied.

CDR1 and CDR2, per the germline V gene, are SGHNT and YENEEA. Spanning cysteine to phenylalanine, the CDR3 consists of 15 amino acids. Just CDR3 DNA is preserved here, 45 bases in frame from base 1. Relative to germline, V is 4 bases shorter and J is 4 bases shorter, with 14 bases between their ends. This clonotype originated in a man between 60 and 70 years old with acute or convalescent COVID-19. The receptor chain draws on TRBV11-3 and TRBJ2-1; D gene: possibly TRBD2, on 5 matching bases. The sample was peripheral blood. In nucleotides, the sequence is TGTGCCAGCAGCTCCTCCTTGGGAGAGTACAATGAGCAGTTCTTC. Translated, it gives CASSSSLGEYNEQFF.